The clone carrying this TCR beta chain was counted many times. What it recognizes is unknown. Germline V gene sequence: CDR1 SGHTA, CDR2 FQGNSA. V lost 5 bases to trimming and J lost 5 bases, with 12 bases between them. CDR3 size: 14 residues. The sample originates from a study of T cell repertoires in cytomegalovirus infection. In TCRdb, the reads were re-called with MiXCR into one record per CDR3 protein. The profile shows more than 250,000 distinct CDR3 sequences, roughly 13% of them singletons. Study outcomes and limitations: There were carriers of CMV plus the relevant HLA, and cumulative public TCR beta family frequency identified them. HLA-C-restricted CMV clonotypes gave the most frequent clonotype in two of eight donors.

Sequenced input: PBMCs. This receptor was identified in a human donor in good health (CMV status not recorded). Some clones in this sample may be carry-over from other donors' samples. This chain links TRBV7-2 with TRBJ1-4; unclear D gene. CDR3 sequence reads: CASSRSGPNEKLFF. For the CDR3, the DNA is TGTGCCAGCAGCCGAAGTGGACCGAATGAAAAACTGTTTTTT.